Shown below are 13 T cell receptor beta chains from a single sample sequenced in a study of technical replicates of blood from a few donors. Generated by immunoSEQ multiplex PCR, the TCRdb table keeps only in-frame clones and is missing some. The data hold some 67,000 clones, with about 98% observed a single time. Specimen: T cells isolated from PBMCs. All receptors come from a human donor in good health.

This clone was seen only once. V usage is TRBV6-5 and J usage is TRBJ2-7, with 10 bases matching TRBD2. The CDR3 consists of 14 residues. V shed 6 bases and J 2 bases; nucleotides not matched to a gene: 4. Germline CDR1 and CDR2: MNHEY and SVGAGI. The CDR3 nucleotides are TGTGCCAGCAGCCCGAGCGGGAGGGCCTACGAGCAGTACTTC. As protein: CASSPSGRAYEQYF.

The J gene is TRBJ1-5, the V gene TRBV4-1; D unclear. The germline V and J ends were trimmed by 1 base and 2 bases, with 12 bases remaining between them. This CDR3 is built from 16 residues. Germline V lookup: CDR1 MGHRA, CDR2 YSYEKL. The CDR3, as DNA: TGCGCCAGCAGCCAAGGTTGGGAGGGTGGCAATCAGCCCCAGCATTTT. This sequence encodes CASSQGWEGGNQPQHF.

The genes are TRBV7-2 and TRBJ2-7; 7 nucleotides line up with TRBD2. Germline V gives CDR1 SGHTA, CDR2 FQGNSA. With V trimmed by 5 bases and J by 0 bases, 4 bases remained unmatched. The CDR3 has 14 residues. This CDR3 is CASSLRDYSYEQYF. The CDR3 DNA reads TGTGCCAGCAGCCTCCGGGACTACTCCTACGAGCAGTACTTC.

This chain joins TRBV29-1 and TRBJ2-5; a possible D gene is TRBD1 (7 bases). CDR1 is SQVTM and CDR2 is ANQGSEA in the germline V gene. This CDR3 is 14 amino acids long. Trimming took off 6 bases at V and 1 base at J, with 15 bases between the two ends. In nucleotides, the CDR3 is TGCAGCGTGGAGGGGGCAGGGGTCCAAGAGACCCAGTACTTC. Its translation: CSVEGAGVQETQYF.

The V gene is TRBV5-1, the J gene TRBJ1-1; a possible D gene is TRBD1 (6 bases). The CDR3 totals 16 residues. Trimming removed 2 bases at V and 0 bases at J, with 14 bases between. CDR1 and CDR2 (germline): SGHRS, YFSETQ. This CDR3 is CASSFFPGQMNTEAFF. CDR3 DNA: TGCGCCAGCAGCTTTTTCCCGGGACAAATGAACACTGAAGCTTTCTTT.

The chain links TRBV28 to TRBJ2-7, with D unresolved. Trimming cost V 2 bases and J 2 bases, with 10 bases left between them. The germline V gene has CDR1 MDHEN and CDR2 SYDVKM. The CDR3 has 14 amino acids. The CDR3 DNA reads TGTGCCAGCAGTTTACTTCCAGGAACCTACGAGCAGTACTTC. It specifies CASSLLPGTYEQYF.

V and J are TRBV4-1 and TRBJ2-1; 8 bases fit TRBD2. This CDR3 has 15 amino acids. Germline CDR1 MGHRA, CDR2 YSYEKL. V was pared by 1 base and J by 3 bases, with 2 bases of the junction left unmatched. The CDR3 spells CASSQVGGDYNEQFF. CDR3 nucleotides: TGCGCCAGCAGCCAAGTCGGGGGGGACTACAATGAGCAGTTCTTC.

The CDR3 nucleotides read TGTGCCAGCAGTCCCTACGCTGGAAACACCATATATTTT. It is translated as CASSPYAGNTIYF. The chain uses TRBV6-6 and TRBJ1-3; no reliable D call. Trimming took off 5 bases at V and 2 bases at J, with 7 bases between the two ends. The CDR3 loop spans 13 amino acids. CDR1 and CDR2 (germline): MNHNY, SVGAGI (reference sequence).

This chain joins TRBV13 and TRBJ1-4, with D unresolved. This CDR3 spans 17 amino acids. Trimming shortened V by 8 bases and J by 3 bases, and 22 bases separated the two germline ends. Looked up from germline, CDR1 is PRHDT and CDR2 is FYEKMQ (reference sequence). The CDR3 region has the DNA TGTGCCAGCTCCCACTTGTATCGAGGGTCAGCTAATGAAAAACTGTTTTTT. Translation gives CASSHLYRGSANEKLFF.

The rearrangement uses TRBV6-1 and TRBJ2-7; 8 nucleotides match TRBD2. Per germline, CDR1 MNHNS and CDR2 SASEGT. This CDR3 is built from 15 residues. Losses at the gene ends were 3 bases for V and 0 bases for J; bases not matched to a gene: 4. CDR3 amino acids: CASSEERGFSYEQYF. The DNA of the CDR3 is TGTGCCAGCAGTGAGGAGCGGGGGTTCTCCTACGAGCAGTACTTC.

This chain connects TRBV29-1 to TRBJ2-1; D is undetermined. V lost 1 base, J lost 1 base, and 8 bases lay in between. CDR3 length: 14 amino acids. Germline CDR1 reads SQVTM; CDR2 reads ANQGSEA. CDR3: CSVEGRESYNEQFF. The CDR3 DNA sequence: TGCAGCGTTGAAGGGAGAGAATCCTACAATGAGCAGTTCTTC.

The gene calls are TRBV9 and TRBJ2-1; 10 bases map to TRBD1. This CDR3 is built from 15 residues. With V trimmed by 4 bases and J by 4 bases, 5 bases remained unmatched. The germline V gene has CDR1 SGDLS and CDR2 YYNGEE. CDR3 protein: CASSPRDRGYNEQFF. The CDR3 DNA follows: TGTGCCAGCAGCCCTCGGGACAGGGGATACAATGAGCAGTTCTTC.

CDR3 nucleotides: TGTGCCAGCAGCCCAGGGGTGGGAGAAAGAAACACCATATATTTT. It specifies CASSPGVGERNTIYF. The V call is TRBV5-5, the J call TRBJ1-3, with D perhaps matching TRBD1 (6 bases). Trimming stripped 4 bases from V and 5 bases from J, with 16 bases between. This CDR3 is built from 15 residues. Per germline, CDR1 SGHKS and CDR2 YYEKEE (reference sequence). Complete variable domain (other parts from reference TRBV5-5 and TRBJ1-3): DAGVTQSPTHLIKTRGQQVTLRCSPISGHKSVSWYQQVLGQGPQFIFQYYEKEERGRGNFPDRFSARQFPNYSSELNVNALLLGDSALYLCASSPGVGERNTIYFGEGSWLTVV.